The next 12 T cell receptor beta chains were all read from a single sample in a study of cytomegalovirus exposure and HLA in healthy donors. Sequencing was performed with immunoSEQ multiplex PCR; in TCRdb, only in-frame clones are kept and a portion is missing. The table has roughly 140,000 clones, approximately 86% seen once. The sequenced sample was PBMCs. The receptors stem from a woman younger than 35 in good health and CMV-seropositive.

The CDR3, as DNA: TGCGCCAGCAGCCAGAAGCCCAACGGACAGGGAATTGCGTTCTTC. This sequence encodes CASSQKPNGQGIAFF. The chain recombines TRBV4-1 with TRBJ2-1, with 8 bases lining up with TRBD1. J lost 15 bases, V lost 3 bases, and 16 bases had no gene match. CDR1 is MGHRA, CDR2 YSYEKL, per germline. The CDR3 has 15 residues.

The V and J genes are TRBV6-5 and TRBJ2-7; 7 bases map to TRBD2. Germline CDR1 reads MNHEY; CDR2 reads SVGAGI. The CDR3 covers 14 residues. V was clipped by 5 bases and J by 4 bases; unmatched bases: 8. The DNA for the CDR3 is TGTGCCAGCAGTACCGGGACTACGGAATACGAGCAGTACTTC. Translated, it gives CASSTGTTEYEQYF.

The chain combines TRBV11-2 with TRBJ2-5; D is possibly TRBD2 (5 bases). CDR1 and CDR2 from the germline V gene are SGHAT and FQNNGV. V lost 0 bases, J lost 7 bases, and 15 bases lay in between. This CDR3 has 15 residues. CDR3 region: CASSLERTVLGTQYF. CDR3 nucleotide sequence: TGTGCCAGCAGCTTAGAGAGGACTGTCCTAGGGACCCAGTACTTC.

The chain is built from TRBV5-1 and TRBJ2-6, with D perhaps TRBD1 (6 bases). V lost 0 bases and J lost 2, with 6 bases in between. Germline V gives CDR1 SGHRS, CDR2 YFSETQ. The length of the CDR3 is 15 residues. Here the CDR3 DNA reads TGCGCCAGCAGCTTGGGGGACACTGGGGCCAACGTCCTGACTTTC. Amino acid sequence: CASSLGDTGANVLTF.

The CDR3 sequence is CASSHRVQGGRYEQYF. The CDR3 DNA reads as TGTGCCAGCAGCCATAGGGTCCAGGGCGGGAGGTACGAGCAGTACTTC. V gene TRBV11-2 combines with J gene TRBJ2-7; 8 bases fit TRBD2. The CDR3 sequence is 16 residues long. V was pared by 5 bases and J by 4 bases, with 13 bases of the junction left unmatched. Looked up from germline, CDR1 is SGHAT and CDR2 is FQNNGV. The entire variable domain, with the rest obtained from reference TRBV11-2 and TRBJ2-7, is as follows: EAGVAQSPRYKIIEKRQSVAFWCNPISGHATLYWYQQILGQGPKLLIQFQNNGVVDDSQLPKDRFSAERLKGVDSTLKIQPAKLEDSAVYLCASSHRVQGGRYEQYFGPGTRLTVT.

The chain is built from TRBV18 and TRBJ2-7; D possibly corresponds to TRBD1 (5 bases). This CDR3 spans 14 amino acids. Trimming took 5 bases from V and 1 from J, leaving 12 bases between them. Germline CDR1 and CDR2: KGHSH and LQKENI. CDR3 region: CASSVQVNSYEQYF. CDR3 sequence (DNA): TGTGCCAGCTCAGTACAGGTCAATTCCTACGAGCAGTACTTC.

The gene calls are TRBV7-2 and TRBJ2-1, with D possibly being TRBD2 (7 bases). Germline V gene sequence: CDR1 SGHTA, CDR2 FQGNSA. The CDR3 is made up of 15 amino acids. The V end was cut by 3 bases, the J end by 10 bases, with 19 bases between. The CDR3: CASSLGHAGAYEQFF. The CDR3 region has the DNA TGTGCCAGCAGCTTGGGGCACGCGGGGGCCTACGAGCAGTTCTTC.

The chain joins TRBV29-1 to TRBJ1-2; 7 bases map to TRBD1. Germline-derived CDR1 and CDR2 are SQVTM and ANQGSEA. The CDR3 length is 15 residues. After removal of 0 bases from V and 4 bases from J, the junction contained 8 bases not matched to a gene. CDR3 in DNA: TGCAGCGTTGAAGATTTAACCGGGACAGCCTATGGCTACACCTTC. Its translation: CSVEDLTGTAYGYTF.

The chain is built from TRBV19 and TRBJ2-2; the match to TRBD1 covers 8 bases. Germline V lookup: CDR1 LNHDA, CDR2 SQIVND (reference sequence). This CDR3 is built from 13 residues. V gave up 6 bases and J gave up 6 bases; unmatched junction bases: 3. The DNA of the CDR3 is TGTGCCAGTAGCCTGGACAGGGCCGGGGAGCTGTTTTTT. Translation gives CASSLDRAGELFF.

The chain is built from TRBV5-6 and TRBJ1-2, with 8 bases lining up with TRBD1. V dropped 3 bases and J dropped 6; count of bases not matched to a gene: 4. This CDR3 has 13 amino acids. Germline-derived CDR1 and CDR2 are SGHDT and YYEEEE. CDR3 amino acids: CASSYGQGNGYTF. The DNA of the CDR3 is TGTGCCAGCAGCTATGGACAGGGCAATGGCTACACCTTC.

The rearrangement uses TRBV15 and TRBJ1-4, with a possible D match to TRBD1 (6 bases). The CDR3 totals 16 residues. Trimming removed 1 base at V and 5 bases at J, with 14 bases between. CDR1 and CDR2 from the germline V gene are LNHNV and YYDKDF (reference sequence). The CDR3 region has the DNA TGTGCCACCAGCAGAGGCAGACAGGCGAGGAATGAAAAACTGTTTTTT. Residues: CATSRGRQARNEKLFF.

Comments on this clone: Different DNA sequences within this sample yield the same CDR3. This rearrangement joins TRBV28 to TRBJ1-5; the match to TRBD1 covers 9 bases. CDR1 MDHEN and CDR2 SYDVKM come from the germline V gene. Trimming cost V 6 bases and J 4 bases; bases outside gene matches: 7. This CDR3 is 15 amino acids long. This chain's CDR3 is CASSPTGGRNQPQHF. The CDR3, as DNA: TGTGCCAGCAGCCCTACAGGGGGCCGAAATCAGCCCCAGCATTTT.